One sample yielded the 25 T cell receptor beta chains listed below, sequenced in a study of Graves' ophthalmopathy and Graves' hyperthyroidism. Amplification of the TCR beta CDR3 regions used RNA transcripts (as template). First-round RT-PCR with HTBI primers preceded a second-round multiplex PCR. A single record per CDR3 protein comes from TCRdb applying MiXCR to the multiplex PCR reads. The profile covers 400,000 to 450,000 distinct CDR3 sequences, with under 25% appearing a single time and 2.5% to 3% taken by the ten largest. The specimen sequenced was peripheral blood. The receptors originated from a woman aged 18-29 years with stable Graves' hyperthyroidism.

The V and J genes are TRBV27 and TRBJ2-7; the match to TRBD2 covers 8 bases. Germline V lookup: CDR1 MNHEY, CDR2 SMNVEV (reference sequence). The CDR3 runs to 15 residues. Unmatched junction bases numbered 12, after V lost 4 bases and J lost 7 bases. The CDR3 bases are TGTGCCAGCAGTTGGGGACTAGGCGAGTCTTGGGAGCAGTACGTC. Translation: CASSWGLGESWEQYV.

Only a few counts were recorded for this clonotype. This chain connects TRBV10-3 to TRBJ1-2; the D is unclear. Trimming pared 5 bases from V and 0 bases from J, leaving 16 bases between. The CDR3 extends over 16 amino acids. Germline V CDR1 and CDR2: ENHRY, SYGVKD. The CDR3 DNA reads TGTGCCATCAGTAAGGCCGTAGCTTCAGCTAACTATGGCTACACCTTC. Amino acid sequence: CAISKAVASANYGYTF.

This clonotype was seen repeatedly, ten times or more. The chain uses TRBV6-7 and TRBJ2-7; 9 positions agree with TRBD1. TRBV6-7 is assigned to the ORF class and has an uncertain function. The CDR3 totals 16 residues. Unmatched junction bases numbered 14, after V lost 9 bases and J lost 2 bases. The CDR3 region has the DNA TGTGCCAGGGACAGGGGATTTCGGAGGGGAACCTACGAGCAGTACTTC. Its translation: CARDRGFRRGTYEQYF.

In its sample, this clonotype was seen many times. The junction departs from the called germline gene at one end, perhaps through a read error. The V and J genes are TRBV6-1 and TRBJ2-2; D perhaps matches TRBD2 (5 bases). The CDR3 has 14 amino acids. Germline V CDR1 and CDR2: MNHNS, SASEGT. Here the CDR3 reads CASSPTSETGKLFF. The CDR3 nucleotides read TGTGCCAGCAGTCCTACGTCGGAGACCGGGAAGCTGTTTTTT.

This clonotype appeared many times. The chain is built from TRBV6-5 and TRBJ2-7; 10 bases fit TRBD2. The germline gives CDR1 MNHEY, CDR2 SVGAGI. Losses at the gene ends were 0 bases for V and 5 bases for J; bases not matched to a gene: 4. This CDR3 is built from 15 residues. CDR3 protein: CASSYSSGRWHEQYF. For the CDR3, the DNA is TGTGCCAGCAGTTACTCTAGCGGGAGGTGGCACGAGCAGTACTTC.

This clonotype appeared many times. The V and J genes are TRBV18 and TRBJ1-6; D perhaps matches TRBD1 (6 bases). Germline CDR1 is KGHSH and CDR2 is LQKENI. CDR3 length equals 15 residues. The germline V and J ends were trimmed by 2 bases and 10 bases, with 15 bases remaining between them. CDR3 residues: CASSPVEGGGSPLHF. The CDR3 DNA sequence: TGTGCCAGCTCACCAGTCGAAGGGGGAGGCTCACCCCTCCACTTT. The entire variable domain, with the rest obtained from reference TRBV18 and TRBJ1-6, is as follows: NAGVMQNPRHLVRRRGQEARLRCSPMKGHSHVYWYRQLPEEGLKFMVYLQKENIIDESGMPKERFSAEFPKEGPSILRIQQVVRGDSAAYFCASSPVEGGGSPLHFGNGTRLTVT.

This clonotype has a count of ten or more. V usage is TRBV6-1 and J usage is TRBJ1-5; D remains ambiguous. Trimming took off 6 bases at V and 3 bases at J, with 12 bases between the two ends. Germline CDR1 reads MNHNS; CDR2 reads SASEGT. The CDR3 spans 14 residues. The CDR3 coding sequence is TGTGCCAGCAGCTTCAACAGAATCAATCAGCCCCAGCATTTT. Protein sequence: CASSFNRINQPQHF.

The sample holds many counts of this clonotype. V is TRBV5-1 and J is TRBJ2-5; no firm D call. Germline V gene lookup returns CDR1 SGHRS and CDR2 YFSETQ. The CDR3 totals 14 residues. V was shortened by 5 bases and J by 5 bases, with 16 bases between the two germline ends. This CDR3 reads CASSLFWVGETQYF. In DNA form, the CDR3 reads TGCGCCAGCAGTCTTTTCTGGGTCGGGGAGACCCAGTACTTC. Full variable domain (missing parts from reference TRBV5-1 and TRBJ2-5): KAGVTQTPRYLIKTRGQQVTLSCSPISGHRSVSWYQQTPGQGLQFLFEYFSETQRNKGNFPGRFSGRQFSNSRSEMNVSTLELGDSALYLCASSLFWVGETQYFGPGTRLLVL.

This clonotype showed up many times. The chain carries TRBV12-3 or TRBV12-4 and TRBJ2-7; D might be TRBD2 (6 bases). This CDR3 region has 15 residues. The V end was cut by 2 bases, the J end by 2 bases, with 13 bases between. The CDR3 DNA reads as TGTGCCAGCAGTTTAAGGGGTTCGGGGGCCTACGAGCAGTACTTC. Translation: CASSLRGSGAYEQYF.

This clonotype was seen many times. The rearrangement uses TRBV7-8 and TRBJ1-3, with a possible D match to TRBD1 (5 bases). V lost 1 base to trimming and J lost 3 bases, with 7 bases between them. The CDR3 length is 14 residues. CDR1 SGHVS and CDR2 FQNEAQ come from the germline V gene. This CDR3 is CASSLGGYGNTIYF. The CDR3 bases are TGTGCCAGCAGCTTAGGGGGGTATGGAAACACCATATATTTT.

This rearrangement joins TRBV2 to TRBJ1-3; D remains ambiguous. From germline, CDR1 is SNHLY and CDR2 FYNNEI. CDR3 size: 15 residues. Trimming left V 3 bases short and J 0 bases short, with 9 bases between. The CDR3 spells CASSDSSHSGNTIYF. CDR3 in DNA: TGTGCCAGCAGTGACAGCTCCCACTCTGGAAACACCATATATTTT. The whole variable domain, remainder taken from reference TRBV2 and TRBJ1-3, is EPEVTQTPSHQVTQMGQEVILRCVPISNHLYFYWYRQILGQKVEFLVSFYNNEISEKSEIFDDQFSVERPDGSNFTLKIRSTKLEDSAMYFCASSDSSHSGNTIYFGEGSWLTVV.

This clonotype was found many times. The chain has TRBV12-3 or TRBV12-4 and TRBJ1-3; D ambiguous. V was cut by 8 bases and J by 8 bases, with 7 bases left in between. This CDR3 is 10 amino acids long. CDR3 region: CASSTHTIYF. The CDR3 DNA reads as TGTGCCAGCTCAACCCACACCATATATTTT.

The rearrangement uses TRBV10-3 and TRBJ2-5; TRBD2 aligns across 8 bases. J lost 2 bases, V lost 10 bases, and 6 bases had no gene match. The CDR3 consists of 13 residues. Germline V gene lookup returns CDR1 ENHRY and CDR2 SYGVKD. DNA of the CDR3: TGTGCCACCCGAACTAGCGGACAAGAGACCCAGTACTTC. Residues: CATRTSGQETQYF.

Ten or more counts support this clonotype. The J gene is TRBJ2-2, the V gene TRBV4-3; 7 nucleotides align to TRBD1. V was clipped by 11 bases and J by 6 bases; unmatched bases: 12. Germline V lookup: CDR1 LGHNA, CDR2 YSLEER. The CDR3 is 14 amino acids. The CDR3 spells CASQRDSLAGELFF. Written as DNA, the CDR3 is TGCGCCTCCCAAAGGGACAGTTTGGCCGGGGAGCTGTTTTTT.

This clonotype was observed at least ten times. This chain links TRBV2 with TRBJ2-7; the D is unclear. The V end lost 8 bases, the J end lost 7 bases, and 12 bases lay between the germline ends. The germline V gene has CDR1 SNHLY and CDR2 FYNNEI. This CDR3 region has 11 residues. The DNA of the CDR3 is TGTGCCAGCGGCCCCGATGAGGAGCAGTACTTC. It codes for CASGPDEEQYF.

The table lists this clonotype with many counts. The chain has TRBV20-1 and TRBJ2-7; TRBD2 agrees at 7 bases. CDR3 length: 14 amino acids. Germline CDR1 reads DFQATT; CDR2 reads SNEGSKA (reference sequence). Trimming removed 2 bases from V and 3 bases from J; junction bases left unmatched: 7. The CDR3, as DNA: TGCAGTGCTAGACCAGCGGGATCTGTCTACGAGCAGTACTTC. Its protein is CSARPAGSVYEQYF.

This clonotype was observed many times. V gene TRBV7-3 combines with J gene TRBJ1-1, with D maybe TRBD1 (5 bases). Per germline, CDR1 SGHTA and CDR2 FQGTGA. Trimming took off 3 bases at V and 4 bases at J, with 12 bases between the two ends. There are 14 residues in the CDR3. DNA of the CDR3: TGTGCCAGCAGCTTGTTTGGGGGTCCCACTGAAGCTTTCTTT. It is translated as CASSLFGGPTEAFF.

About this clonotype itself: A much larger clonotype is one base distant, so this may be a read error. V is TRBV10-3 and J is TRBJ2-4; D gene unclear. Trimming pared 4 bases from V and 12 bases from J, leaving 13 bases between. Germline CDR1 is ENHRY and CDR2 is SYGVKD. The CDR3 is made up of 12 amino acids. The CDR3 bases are TGTGCCATCAGTGCACAGACCACAGCTCAGTACTTC. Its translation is CAISAQTTAQYF.

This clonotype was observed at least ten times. In DNA, the CDR3 is TGTGCCAGCAGTGGGACTAGCGGAGTGCCCCAATGGTCCTACGAGCAGTACTTC. This translates into CASSGTSGVPQWSYEQYF. The genes are TRBV28 and TRBJ2-7; the match to TRBD2 covers 11 bases. CDR1 and CDR2 (germline): MDHEN, SYDVKM. This CDR3 is built from 18 residues. Trimming cost V 5 bases and J 1 base; bases outside gene matches: 13.

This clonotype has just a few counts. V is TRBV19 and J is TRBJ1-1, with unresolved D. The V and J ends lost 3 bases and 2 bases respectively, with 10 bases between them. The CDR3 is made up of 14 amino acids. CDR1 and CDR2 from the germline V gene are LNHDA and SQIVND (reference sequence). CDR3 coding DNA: TGTGCCAGTAGTATTAAGAGGGTTAACACTGAAGCTTTCTTT. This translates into CASSIKRVNTEAFF.

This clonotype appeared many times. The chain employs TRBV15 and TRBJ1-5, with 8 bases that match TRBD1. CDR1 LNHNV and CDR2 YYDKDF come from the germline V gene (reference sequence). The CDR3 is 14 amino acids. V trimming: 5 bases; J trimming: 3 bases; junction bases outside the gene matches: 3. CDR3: CATSRTGLNQPQHF. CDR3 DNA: TGTGCCACCAGCCGGACAGGGCTCAATCAGCCCCAGCATTTT.

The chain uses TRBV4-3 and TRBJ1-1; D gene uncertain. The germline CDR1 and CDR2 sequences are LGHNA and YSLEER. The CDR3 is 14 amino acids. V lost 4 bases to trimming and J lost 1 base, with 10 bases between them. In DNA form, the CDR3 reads TGCGCCAGCAGCCTCAACCCCCAGAACACTGAAGCTTTCTTT. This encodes CASSLNPQNTEAFF.

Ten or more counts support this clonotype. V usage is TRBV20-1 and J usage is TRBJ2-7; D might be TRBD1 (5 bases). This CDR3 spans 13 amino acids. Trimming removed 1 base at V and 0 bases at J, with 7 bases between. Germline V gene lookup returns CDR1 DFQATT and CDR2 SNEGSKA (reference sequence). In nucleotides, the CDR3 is TGCAGTGCTAGAGTCGACAGCTCCTACGAGCAGTACTTC. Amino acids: CSARVDSSYEQYF.

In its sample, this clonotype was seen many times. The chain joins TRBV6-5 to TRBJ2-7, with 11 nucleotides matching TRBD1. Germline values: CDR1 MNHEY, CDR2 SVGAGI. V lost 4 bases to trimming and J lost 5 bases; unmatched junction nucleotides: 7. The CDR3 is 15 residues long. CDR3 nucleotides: TGTGCCAGCAGTTTCACGGACAGGGGGCTCAACGAGCAGTACTTC. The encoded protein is CASSFTDRGLNEQYF.

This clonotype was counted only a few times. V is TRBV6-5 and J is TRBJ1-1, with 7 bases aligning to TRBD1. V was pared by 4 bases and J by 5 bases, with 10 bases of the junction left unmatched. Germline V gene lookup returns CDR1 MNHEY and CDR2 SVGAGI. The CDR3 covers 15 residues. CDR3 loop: CASSFRAGGRTEAFF. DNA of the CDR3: TGTGCCAGCAGTTTCAGAGCAGGGGGGAGGACTGAAGCTTTCTTT.